The 16 T cell receptor beta chains presented below share a single source sample, sequenced in a study of tumor and adjacent non-tumor tissue in lung cancer. This sample's RNA came from whole unsorted tissue. TCRbeta libraries were built with three rounds of nested PCR, modified from ARM-PCR. TCRdb processed the multiplex PCR reads anew with MiXCR; each CDR3 protein has one entry. The data show around 70,000 distinct CDR3 sequences, less than 80% seen once. Sample: lung tumor tissue. These TCRs come from a man in his fifties or sixties with non-small cell lung cancer.

As regards this clonotype: The junction departs from germline at one end; a sequencing error may be responsible. The chain employs TRBV11-1 and TRBJ2-1; D might be TRBD1 (5 bases). The CDR3 is 15 residues long. The germline CDR1 and CDR2 sequences are SGHAT and FQDESV (reference sequence). CDR3 region: CASSPARVLDNEQLF. The CDR3 nucleotides are TGTGCCAGTAGCCCCGCTAGGGTGTTGGACAATGAGCAGCTCTTC.

Note on this clonotype: Sequence at one end of the junction differs from germline and may be a read error. V gene TRBV29-1 combines with J gene TRBJ2-3, with TRBD2 matching 9 bases. The CDR3 consists of 16 residues. The germline V gene has CDR1 SQVTM and CDR2 ANQGSEA. CDR3 nucleotides: TGCAGCGTTGAAGATAGGGTAGCGGGAGCACCAGATACGCAGAATTTT. It is translated as CSVEDRVAGAPDTQNF.

Comments on this clonotype: Mismatch with germline at one junction end may stem from a read error. This chain connects TRBV6-6 to TRBJ2-7, with D tentatively TRBD1 (6 bases). CDR3 length equals 14 residues. Germline V CDR1 and CDR2: MNHNY, SVGAGI (reference sequence). CDR3 DNA: TGTGCCAGTAGACGGGACATGAGCTCCTACGAACAGTACTTC. Translated: CASRRDMSSYEQYF.

Details on this clonotype: The junction departs from the called germline gene at one end, perhaps through a read error. The chain is built from TRBV10-3 and TRBJ2-6, with 8 bases matching TRBD2. The CDR3 totals 20 residues. The germline V gene has CDR1 ENHRY and CDR2 SYGVKD. The CDR3 sequence: CAISEHGTRGRDFGAKVLTF. CDR3 sequence (DNA): TGCGCCATCAGTGAGCATGGGACTAGAGGGAGGGACTTTGGGGCAAAAGTACTGACTTTC.

This clonotype was detected a few times. This sequence may be a read error, since a much larger clone differs from it by one base. The chain uses TRBV10-3 and TRBJ2-3, with D maybe TRBD1 (5 bases). The V gene lost 3 bases and the J gene lost 8 bases, with 12 bases spanning the gap. Looked up from germline, CDR1 is ENHRY and CDR2 is SYGVKD. This CDR3 contains 13 residues. The CDR3 reads CAISEVGPVTQYF. As DNA, the CDR3 is TGTGCCATCAGTGAAGTGGGGCCAGTTACGCAGTATTTT.

Remarks on this clonotype: A much larger clone differs by one base, so this may be a read error. This sequence joins TRBV5-5 and TRBJ2-3; TRBD2 matches 9 bases. This CDR3 has 15 residues. CDR1 and CDR2 from the germline V gene are SGHKS and YYEKEE (reference sequence). DNA for the CDR3: TGTGCCAACAGCCTGGGACTAGCCCTCCTTGGTACGCAGTATTTT. Translation gives CANSLGLALLGTQYF.

The chain uses TRBV27 and TRBJ1-6, with D possibly matching TRBD1 (5 bases). Trimming took 6 bases from V and 16 from J, leaving 16 bases between them. The CDR3 totals 12 residues. Germline CDR1 is MNHEY and CDR2 is SMNVEV (reference sequence). The CDR3 loop is CASRGGGAQLHF. The CDR3 DNA reads as TGTGCCAGCAGAGGCGGTGGGGCCCAACTCCACTTT.

This clonotype was found many times. The genes are TRBV6-1 and TRBJ2-3; D not resolved. Trimming removed 7 bases at V and 8 bases at J, with 10 bases between. From germline, CDR1 is MNHNS and CDR2 SASEGT. There are 11 residues in the CDR3. The CDR3 bases are TGTGCCAGCATAGAACTTCGTACGCAGTATTTT. Residues: CASIELRTQYF.

This clonotype showed up just once. Its ends do not fully match the called genes, so a read error is possible. V is TRBV5-4 and J is TRBJ2-1, with D perhaps TRBD1 or TRBD2 (6 bases each). The CDR3 length is 17 residues. CDR1 is SGHNT, CDR2 YYREEE, per germline (reference sequence). The CDR3 loop is CASSFERGPRGVYEQLF. CDR3 DNA sequence: TGTGCCAGCAGCTTTGAGAGGGGTCCGAGGGGGGTCTATGAGCAGCTATTC.

This clonotype was seen just once. The CDR3 spells CASRSLKGHYEQFF. CDR3 nucleotide sequence: TGTGCCAGCAGATCTCTCAAGGGGCACTATGAGCAGTTCTTC. J is TRBJ2-1 and V is TRBV6-5, with TRBD1 as a possible D gene (5 bases). The V end was cut by 6 bases, the J end by 8 bases, with 17 bases between. Germline lookup yields CDR1 MNHEY and CDR2 SVGAGI. The CDR3 runs to 14 residues.

In this sample, this clonotype turned up a few times. This may come from a read error, since a much larger clone is one base off. The chain has TRBV6-2 or TRBV6-3 and TRBJ2-3; D gene uncertain. Germline-derived CDR1 and CDR2 are MNHEY and SVGEGT. CDR3 length: 12 amino acids. The V gene lost 6 bases and the J gene lost 7 bases, with 11 bases spanning the gap. CDR3 nucleotide sequence: TGTGCCAGCAGAATATCGACAAATACGCAGTATTTT. It codes for CASRISTNTQYF.

Of note for this clonotype: The junction departs from the called germline gene at one end, perhaps through a read error. The chain couples TRBV6-2 or TRBV6-3 to TRBJ2-1; D may be TRBD2 (5 bases). The germline V gene encodes CDR1 MNHEY and CDR2 SVGEGT. The CDR3 runs 15 residues. CDR3 amino acids: CARSYSLVGDNEQFF. Written as DNA, the CDR3 is TGTGCCAGAAGTTACTCACTAGTGGGAGACAATGAGCAGTTCTTC.

The genes are TRBV10-3 and TRBJ2-2; a possible D gene is TRBD2 (7 bases). Germline V gene lookup returns CDR1 ENHRY and CDR2 SYGVKD. The CDR3 contains 15 residues. V was cut by 10 bases and J by 16 bases, with 31 bases left in between. CDR3 amino acids: CASQEGGASTGESFF. The CDR3 DNA follows: TGTGCCAGTCAAGAAGGGGGGGCAAGCACCGGGGAGTCGTTTTTT.

Notes on this clonotype: At one end, the junction sequence differs from germline, possibly due to a read error. This chain links TRBV12-3 or TRBV12-4 with TRBJ2-1; TRBD2 might be the D (6 bases). The length of the CDR3 is 14 residues. The CDR3 reads CARSLMLAYNEQFF. CDR3 coding DNA: TGTGCCAGAAGTTTAATGCTAGCGTACAATGAGCAGTTCTTC.

Turning to this clonotype: Because the CDR3 is missing its conserved closing phenylalanine or tryptophan, this is likely a read error. The chain combines TRBV20-1 with TRBJ2-7; a possible D gene is TRBD1 (6 bases). This CDR3 spans 12 amino acids. Germline CDR1 reads DFQATT; CDR2 reads SNEGSKA (reference sequence). In DNA, the CDR3 is TGCACTGCGAAGGACAGACCCGACGAGCAGTACTTA. As protein: CTAKDRPDEQYL.

Points on this clonotype: One end of the junction fails to match germline, which may point to a read error. V and J are TRBV6-5 and TRBJ2-7; D is possibly TRBD1 or TRBD2 (5 bases each). This CDR3 spans 15 amino acids. Germline values: CDR1 MNHEY, CDR2 SVGAGI. DNA for the CDR3: TGTGCCAGCTGTTACGGGGCTGGTGAGGTTTACGGGCAGTACTTC. It encodes CASCYGAGEVYGQYF.